The 3 T cell receptor beta chains reported below all come from one sample, sequenced in a study of cytomegalovirus exposure and HLA in healthy donors (dated by TCRdb to 2015 to 2018). Libraries were prepared through the immunoSEQ multiplex PCR assay. The multiplex PCR relied on a mix of 60 forward primers for TCR Vbeta segments and 13 reverse primers for TCR Jbeta segments. This immuneACCESS table, as held by TCRdb, lists in-frame sequences with V and J called but not all clones. Of the missing ones, under half trace to an unresolved V gene in checked studies; the others have no known cause. The sample contains roughly 100,000 clones, approximately 80% of them found a single time. About 1.6% of the sample comes from the top ten. The source material was PBMCs. Every receptor here comes from a man aged 50-60 years in good health and CMV-seronegative.

This chain uses TRBV4-1 with TRBJ2-1; tentatively, D is TRBD1 (5 bases). The germline gives CDR1 MGHRA, CDR2 YSYEKL. Trimming took off 4 bases at V and 10 bases at J, with 23 bases between the two ends. This CDR3 spans 16 amino acids. The CDR3 DNA follows: TGCGCCAGCAGCCCGACTTGGGTTAGGGGCCCCCAGGAGCAGTTCTTC. Residues: CASSPTWVRGPQEQFF.

The genes are TRBV7-8 and TRBJ1-1; possibly TRBD1 for D (6 bases). Germline CDR1 reads SGHVS; CDR2 reads FQNEAQ. V gave up 3 bases and J gave up 4 bases, with 9 bases separating them. The CDR3 runs 13 residues. The CDR3 DNA sequence: TGTGCCAGCAGCTTTACAGGGAGCACTGAAGCTTTCTTT. Encoded protein: CASSFTGSTEAFF.

The chain recombines TRBV2 with TRBJ1-5; D is unclear. V lost 6 bases to trimming and J lost 1 base, with 7 bases between them. This CDR3 is built from 13 residues. In germline, CDR1 is SNHLY, CDR2 FYNNEI. In nucleotides, the CDR3 is TGTGCCAGCAGCTCTCCCAGCAATCAGCCCCAGCATTTT. This sequence encodes CASSSPSNQPQHF.